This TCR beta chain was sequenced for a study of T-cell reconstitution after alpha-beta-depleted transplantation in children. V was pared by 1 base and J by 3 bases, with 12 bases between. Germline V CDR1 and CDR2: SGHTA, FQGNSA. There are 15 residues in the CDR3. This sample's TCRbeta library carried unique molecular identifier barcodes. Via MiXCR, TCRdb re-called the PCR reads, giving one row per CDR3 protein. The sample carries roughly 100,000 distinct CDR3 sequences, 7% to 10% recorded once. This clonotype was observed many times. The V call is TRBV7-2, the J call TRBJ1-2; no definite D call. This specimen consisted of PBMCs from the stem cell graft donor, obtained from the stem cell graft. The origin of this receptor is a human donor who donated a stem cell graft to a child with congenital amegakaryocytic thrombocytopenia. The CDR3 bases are TGTGCCAGCAGCTTAGTCCAGCGACCAGACTATGGCTACACCTTC. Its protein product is CASSLVQRPDYGYTF.